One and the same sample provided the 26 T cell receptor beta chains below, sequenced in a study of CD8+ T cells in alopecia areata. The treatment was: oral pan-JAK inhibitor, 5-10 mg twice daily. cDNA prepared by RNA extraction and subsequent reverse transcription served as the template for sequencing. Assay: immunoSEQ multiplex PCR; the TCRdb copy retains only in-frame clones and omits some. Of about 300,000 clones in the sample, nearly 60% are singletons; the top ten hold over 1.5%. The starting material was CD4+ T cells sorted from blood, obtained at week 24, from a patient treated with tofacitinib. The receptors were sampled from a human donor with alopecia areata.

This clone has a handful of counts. CDR3: CASSPWRTGAYGYTF. The DNA of the CDR3 is TGTGCCAGCAGCCCGTGGCGGACAGGGGCTTATGGCTACACCTTC. The chain combines TRBV5-6 with TRBJ1-2, with TRBD1 matching 9 bases. This CDR3 comprises 15 residues. The V and J ends lost 4 bases and 5 bases, in that order; junction bases with no gene match: 9. The germline CDR1 and CDR2 sequences are SGHDT and YYEEEE.

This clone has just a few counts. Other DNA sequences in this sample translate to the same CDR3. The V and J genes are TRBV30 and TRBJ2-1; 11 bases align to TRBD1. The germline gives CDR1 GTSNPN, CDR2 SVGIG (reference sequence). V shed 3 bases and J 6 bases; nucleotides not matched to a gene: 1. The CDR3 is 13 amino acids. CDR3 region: CAWSGQGANEQFF. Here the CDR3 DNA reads TGTGCCTGGAGCGGACAGGGGGCCAATGAGCAGTTCTTC.

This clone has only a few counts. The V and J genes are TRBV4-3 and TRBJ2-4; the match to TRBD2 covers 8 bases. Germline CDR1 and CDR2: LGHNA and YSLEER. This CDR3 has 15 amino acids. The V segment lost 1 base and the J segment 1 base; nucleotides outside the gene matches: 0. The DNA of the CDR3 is TGCGCCAGCAGCCAAGTAGCGGGGGCCAAAAACATTCAGTACTTC. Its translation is CASSQVAGAKNIQYF.

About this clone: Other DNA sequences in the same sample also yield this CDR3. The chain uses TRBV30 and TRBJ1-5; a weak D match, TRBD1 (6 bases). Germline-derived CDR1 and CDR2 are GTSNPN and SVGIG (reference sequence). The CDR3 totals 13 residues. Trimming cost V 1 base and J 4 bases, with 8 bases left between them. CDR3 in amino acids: CAWSGGGNQPQHF. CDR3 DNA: TGTGCCTGGAGTGGAGGGGGGAATCAGCCCCAGCATTTT.

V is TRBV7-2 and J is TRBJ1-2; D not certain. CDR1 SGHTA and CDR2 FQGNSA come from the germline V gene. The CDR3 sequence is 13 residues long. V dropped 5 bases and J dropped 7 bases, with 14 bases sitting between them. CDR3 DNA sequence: TGTGCCAGCAGCCAAAGACTAGATGCTGGCTACACCTTC. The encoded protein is CASSQRLDAGYTF.

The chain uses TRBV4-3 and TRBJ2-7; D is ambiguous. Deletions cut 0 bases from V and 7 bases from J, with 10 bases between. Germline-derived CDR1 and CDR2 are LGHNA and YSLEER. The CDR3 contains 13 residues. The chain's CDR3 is CASSQDPTREQYF. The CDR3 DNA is TGCGCCAGCAGCCAAGATCCGACGAGGGAGCAGTACTTC.

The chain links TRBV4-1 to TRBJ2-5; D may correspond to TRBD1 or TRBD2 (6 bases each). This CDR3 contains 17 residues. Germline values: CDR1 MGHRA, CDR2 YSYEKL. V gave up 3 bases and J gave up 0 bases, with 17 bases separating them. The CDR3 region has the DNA TGCGCCAGCAGCCAGCGGCTGGGGGGCGGGAACCAAGAGACCCAGTACTTC. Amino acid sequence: CASSQRLGGGNQETQYF.

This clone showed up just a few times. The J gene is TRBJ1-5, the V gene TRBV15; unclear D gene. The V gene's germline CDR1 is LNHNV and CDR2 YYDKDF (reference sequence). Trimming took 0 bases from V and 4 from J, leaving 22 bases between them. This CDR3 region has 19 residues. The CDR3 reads CATSRDSLERGLGNQPQHF. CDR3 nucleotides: TGTGCCACCAGCAGAGATAGTCTAGAGAGAGGGTTGGGAAATCAGCCCCAGCATTTT.

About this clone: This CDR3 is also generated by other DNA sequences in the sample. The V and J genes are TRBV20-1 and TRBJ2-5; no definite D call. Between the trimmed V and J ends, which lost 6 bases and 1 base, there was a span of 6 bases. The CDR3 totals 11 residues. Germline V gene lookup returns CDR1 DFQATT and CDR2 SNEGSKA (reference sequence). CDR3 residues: CSADSQETQYF. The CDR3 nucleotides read TGCAGTGCCGACTCCCAAGAGACCCAGTACTTC.

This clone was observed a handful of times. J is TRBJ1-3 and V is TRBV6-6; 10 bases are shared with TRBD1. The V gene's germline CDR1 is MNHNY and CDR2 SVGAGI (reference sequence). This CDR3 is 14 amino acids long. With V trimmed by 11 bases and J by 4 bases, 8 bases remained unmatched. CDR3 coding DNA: TGTGCCGGGTCTAGGACAGGGGGAGGAAACACCATATATTTT. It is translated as CAGSRTGGGNTIYF.

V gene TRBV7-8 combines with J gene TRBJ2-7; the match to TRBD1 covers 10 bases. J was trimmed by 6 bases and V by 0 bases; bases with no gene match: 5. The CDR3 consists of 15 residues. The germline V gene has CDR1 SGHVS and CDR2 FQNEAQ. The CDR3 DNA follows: TGTGCCAGCAGCTTAGCGAACGACAGGGGGCTCGAGCAGTACTTC. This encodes CASSLANDRGLEQYF. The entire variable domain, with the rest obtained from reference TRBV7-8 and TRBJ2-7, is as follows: GAGVSQSPRYKVAKRGQDVALRCDPISGHVSLFWYQQALGQGPEFLTYFQNEAQLDKSGLPSDRFFAERPEGSVSTLKIQRTQQEDSAVYLCASSLANDRGLEQYFGPGTRLTVT.

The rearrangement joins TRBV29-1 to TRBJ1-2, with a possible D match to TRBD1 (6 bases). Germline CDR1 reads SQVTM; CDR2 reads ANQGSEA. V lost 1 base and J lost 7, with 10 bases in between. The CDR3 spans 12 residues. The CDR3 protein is CSVEGTAGGYTF. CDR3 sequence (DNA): TGCAGCGTTGAAGGGACAGCGGGTGGCTACACCTTC.

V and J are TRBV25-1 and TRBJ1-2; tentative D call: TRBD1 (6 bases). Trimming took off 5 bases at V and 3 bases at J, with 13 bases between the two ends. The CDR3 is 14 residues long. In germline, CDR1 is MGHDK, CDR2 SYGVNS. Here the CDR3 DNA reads TGTGCCAGCAGTACGCCCAGGGGAGACTATGGCTACACCTTC. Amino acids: CASSTPRGDYGYTF.

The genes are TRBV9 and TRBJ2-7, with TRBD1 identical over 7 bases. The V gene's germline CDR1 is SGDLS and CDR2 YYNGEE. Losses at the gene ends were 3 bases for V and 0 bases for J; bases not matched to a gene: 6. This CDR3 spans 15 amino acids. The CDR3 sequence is CASSEGTAISYEQYF. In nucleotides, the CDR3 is TGTGCCAGCAGCGAGGGGACAGCGATCTCCTACGAGCAGTACTTC. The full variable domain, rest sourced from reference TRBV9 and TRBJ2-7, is DSGVTQTPKHLITATGQRVTLRCSPRSGDLSVYWYQQSLDQGLQFLIQYYNGEERAKGNILERFSAQQFPDLHSELNLSSLELGDSALYFCASSEGTAISYEQYFGPGTRLTVT.

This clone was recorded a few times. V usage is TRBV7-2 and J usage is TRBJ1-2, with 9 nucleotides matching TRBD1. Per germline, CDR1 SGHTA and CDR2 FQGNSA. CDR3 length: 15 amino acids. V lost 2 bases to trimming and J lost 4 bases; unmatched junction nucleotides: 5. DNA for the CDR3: TGTGCCAGCAGCTTAACGGGACAGGGATTCTATGGCTACACCTTC. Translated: CASSLTGQGFYGYTF. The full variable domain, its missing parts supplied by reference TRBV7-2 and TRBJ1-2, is GAGVSQSPSNKVTEKGKDVELRCDPISGHTALYWYRQSLGQGLEFLIYFQGNSAPDKSGLPSDRFSAERTGGSVSTLTIQRTQQEDSAVYLCASSLTGQGFYGYTFGSGTRLTVV.

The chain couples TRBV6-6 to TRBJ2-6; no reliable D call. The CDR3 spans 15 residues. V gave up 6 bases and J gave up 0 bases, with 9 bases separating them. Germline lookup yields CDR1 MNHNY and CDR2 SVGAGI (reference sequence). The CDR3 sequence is CASRLGGSGANVLTF. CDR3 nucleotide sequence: TGTGCCAGCAGACTCGGCGGCTCTGGGGCCAACGTCCTGACTTTC.

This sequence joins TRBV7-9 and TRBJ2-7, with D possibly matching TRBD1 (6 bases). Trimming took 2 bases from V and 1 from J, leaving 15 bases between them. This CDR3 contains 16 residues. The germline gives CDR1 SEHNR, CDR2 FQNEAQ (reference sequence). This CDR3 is CASSLSQQGPSYEQYF. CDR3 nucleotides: TGTGCCAGCAGCTTATCCCAACAGGGACCTTCCTACGAGCAGTACTTC.

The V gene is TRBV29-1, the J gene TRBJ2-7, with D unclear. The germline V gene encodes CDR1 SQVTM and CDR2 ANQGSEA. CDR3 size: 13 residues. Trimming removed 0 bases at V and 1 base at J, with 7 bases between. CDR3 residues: CSVEERGSYEQYF. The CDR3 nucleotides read TGCAGCGTTGAAGAACGAGGTTCCTACGAGCAGTACTTC.

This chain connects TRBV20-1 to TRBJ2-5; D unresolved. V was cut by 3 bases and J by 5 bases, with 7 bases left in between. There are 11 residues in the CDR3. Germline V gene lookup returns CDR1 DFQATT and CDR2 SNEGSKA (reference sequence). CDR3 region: CSASTRETQYF. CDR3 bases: TGCAGTGCTAGCACTCGGGAGACCCAGTACTTC.

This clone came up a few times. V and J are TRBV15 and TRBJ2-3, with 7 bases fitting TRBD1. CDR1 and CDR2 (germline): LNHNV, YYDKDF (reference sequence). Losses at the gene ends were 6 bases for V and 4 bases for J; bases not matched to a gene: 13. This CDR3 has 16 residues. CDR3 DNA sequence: TGTGCCACCAGATCGACTGTACAGGGGTCGGCAGATACGCAGTATTTT. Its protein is CATRSTVQGSADTQYF.

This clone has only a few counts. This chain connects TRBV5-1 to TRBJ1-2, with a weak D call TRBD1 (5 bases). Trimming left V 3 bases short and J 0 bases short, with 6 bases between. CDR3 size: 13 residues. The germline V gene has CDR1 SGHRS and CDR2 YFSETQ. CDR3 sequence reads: CASSSQANYGYTF. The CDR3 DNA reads TGCGCCAGCAGCTCACAGGCTAACTATGGCTACACCTTC. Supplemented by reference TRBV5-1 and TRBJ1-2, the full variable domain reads KAGVTQTPRYLIKTRGQQVTLSCSPISGHRSVSWYQQTPGQGLQFLFEYFSETQRNKGNFPGRFSGRQFSNSRSEMNVSTLELGDSALYLCASSSQANYGYTFGSGTRLTVV.

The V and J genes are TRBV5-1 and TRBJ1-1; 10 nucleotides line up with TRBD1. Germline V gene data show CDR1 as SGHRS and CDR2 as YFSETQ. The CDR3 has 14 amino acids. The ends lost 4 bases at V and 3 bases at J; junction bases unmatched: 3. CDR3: CASSKDRGDTEAFF. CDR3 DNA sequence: TGCGCCAGCAGCAAGGACAGGGGGGACACTGAAGCTTTCTTT.

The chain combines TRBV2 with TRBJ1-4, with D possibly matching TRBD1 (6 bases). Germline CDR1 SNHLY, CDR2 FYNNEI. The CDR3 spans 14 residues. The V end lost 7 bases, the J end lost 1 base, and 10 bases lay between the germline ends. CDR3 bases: TGTGCCAGCAACTCACAGGGAACTAATGAAAAACTGTTTTTT. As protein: CASNSQGTNEKLFF. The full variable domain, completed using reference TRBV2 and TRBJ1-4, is EPEVTQTPSHQVTQMGQEVILRCVPISNHLYFYWYRQILGQKVEFLVSFYNNEISEKSEIFDDQFSVERPDGSNFTLKIRSTKLEDSAMYFCASNSQGTNEKLFFGSGTQLSVL.

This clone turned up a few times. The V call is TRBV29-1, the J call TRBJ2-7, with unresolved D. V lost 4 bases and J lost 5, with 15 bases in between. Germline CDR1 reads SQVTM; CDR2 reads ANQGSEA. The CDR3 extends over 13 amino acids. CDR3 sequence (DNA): TGCAGCGTTGGGAGCGTCCTCGTCCACGAGCAGTACTTC. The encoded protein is CSVGSVLVHEQYF.

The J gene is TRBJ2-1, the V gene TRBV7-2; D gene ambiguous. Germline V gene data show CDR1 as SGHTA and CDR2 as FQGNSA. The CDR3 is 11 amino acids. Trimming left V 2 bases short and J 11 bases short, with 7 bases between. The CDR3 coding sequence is TGTGCCAGCAGCTTAAACCAGCAGCAGTTCTTC. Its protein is CASSLNQQQFF.

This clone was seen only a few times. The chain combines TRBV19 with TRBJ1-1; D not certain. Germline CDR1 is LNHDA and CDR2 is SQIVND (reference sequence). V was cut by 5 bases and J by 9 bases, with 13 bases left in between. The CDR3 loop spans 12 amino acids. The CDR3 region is CASSGSGRQAFF. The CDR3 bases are TGTGCCAGTAGTGGCTCCGGGAGGCAAGCTTTCTTT.